These 25 T cell receptor beta chains came from one sample sequenced in a study of T-cell reconstitution after alpha-beta-depleted transplantation in children. This sample's TCRbeta library carried unique molecular identifier barcodes. TCRdb ran MiXCR on the PCR reads and lists one entry per CDR3 protein. In the table there are about 97,000 distinct CDR3 sequences, 6% of which are singletons. Sequencing was performed on PBMCs, mostly from graft donor cells, taken 60 days after TCRalphabeta/CD19-depleted stem cell transplant. Receptor source: a female patient aged 2-9 years who had a stem cell transplant for Fanconi anemia, so the T cells may come from the graft donor.

This clonotype was picked up many times. This chain connects TRBV21-1 to TRBJ2-7. TRBV21-1 is a listed pseudogene. This CDR3 region has 12 residues. The CDR3 region has the DNA TGTGCCAGCAGCCTTTATCCCTACGAGCAGTACTTC. This encodes CASSLYPYEQYF.

The genes are TRBV7-6 and TRBJ2-1; 12 nucleotides match TRBD2. The V gene end was trimmed by 5 bases and the J gene end by 4 bases; junction bases not matched to a gene: 3. Germline V gives CDR1 SGHVS, CDR2 FNYEAQ. The CDR3 consists of 15 residues. The CDR3 DNA reads TGTGCCAGCAGCATGACTAGCGGGAGTTACAATGAGCAGTTCTTC. Translated, it gives CASSMTSGSYNEQFF.

This clonotype was seen many times. V is TRBV19 and J is TRBJ2-2; tentative D call: TRBD1 (6 bases). This CDR3 has 15 residues. Germline lookup yields CDR1 LNHDA and CDR2 SQIVND (reference sequence). The V and J ends lost 5 bases and 1 base respectively, with 11 bases between them. CDR3 sequence reads: CASSRDRWNTGELFF. In nucleotides, the CDR3 is TGTGCCAGTAGTCGAGACAGGTGGAACACCGGGGAGCTGTTTTTT.

At least ten counts were recorded for this clonotype. V gene TRBV24-1 combines with J gene TRBJ2-1, with 7 bases fitting TRBD2. The CDR3 runs 14 residues. CDR1 and CDR2 (germline): KGHDR, SFDVKD. J was trimmed by 5 bases and V by 5 bases; bases with no gene match: 5. CDR3 in DNA: TGTGCCACCAGTGTTGCGGGAGCGGACAATGAGCAGTTCTTC. Translated, it gives CATSVAGADNEQFF.

This clonotype was picked up a small number of times. This rearrangement joins TRBV7-9 to TRBJ2-7; TRBD2 matches at 9 bases. CDR3 length equals 15 residues. The V and J ends lost 3 bases and 1 base, in that order; junction bases with no gene match: 4. The V gene's germline CDR1 is SEHNR and CDR2 FQNEAQ (reference sequence). The CDR3 coding sequence is TGTGCCAGCAGCTTGGTAGCGGGGGATTCCTACGAGCAGTACTTC. This sequence encodes CASSLVAGDSYEQYF.

This clonotype was seen many times. This chain connects TRBV5-1 to TRBJ1-4, with 7 nucleotides matching TRBD1. Trimming removed 2 bases from V and 3 bases from J; junction bases left unmatched: 7. This CDR3 comprises 16 residues. CDR1 and CDR2 from the germline V gene are SGHRS and YFSETQ. The CDR3 nucleotides are TGCGCCAGCAGCTTCGGGCAGGGGGATGCTAATGAAAAACTGTTTTTT. Protein product: CASSFGQGDANEKLFF.

At least ten counts were recorded for this clonotype. The V call is TRBV20-1, the J call TRBJ2-5, with TRBD2 matching over 7 bases. The CDR3 consists of 12 residues. CDR1 is DFQATT, CDR2 SNEGSKA, per germline (reference sequence). Unmatched junction bases numbered 6, after V lost 6 bases and J lost 5 bases. DNA for the CDR3: TGCAGTGCCCGGTCCGGGGGGGAGACCCAGTACTTC. Its protein product is CSARSGGETQYF.

This clonotype was seen many times. V gene TRBV6-5 combines with J gene TRBJ2-1; no clear D. This CDR3 is built from 15 residues. Looked up from germline, CDR1 is MNHEY and CDR2 is SVGAGI. Trimming stripped 2 bases from V and 0 bases from J, with 8 bases between. The CDR3 loop is CASSYGLTSYNEQFF. CDR3 DNA: TGTGCCAGCAGTTACGGGTTGACCTCCTACAATGAGCAGTTCTTC.

The sample holds a few counts of this clonotype. The rearrangement uses TRBV6-6 and TRBJ1-5; D not resolved. This CDR3 has 13 residues. Trimming cost V 8 bases and J 0 bases, with 8 bases left between them. Germline loops: CDR1 MNHNY, CDR2 SVGAGI (reference sequence). CDR3 amino acids: CASQIYSNQPQHF. The CDR3, as DNA: TGTGCCAGCCAGATATATAGCAATCAGCCCCAGCATTTT.

The chain recombines TRBV11-3 with TRBJ2-3, with 13 bases matching TRBD2. Looked up from germline, CDR1 is SGHNT and CDR2 is YENEEA. The CDR3 sequence is 17 residues long. The V and J ends lost 5 bases and 1 base, in that order; junction bases with no gene match: 6. CDR3 protein: CASSAGTSGIRTDTQYF. CDR3 DNA: TGTGCCAGCAGCGCCGGGACTAGCGGGATTCGCACAGATACGCAGTATTTT.

This clonotype was detected many times. The CDR3 DNA is TGTGCCAGCAGCGTAGGTACAACCTACGAGCAGTACTTC. This codes for CASSVGTTYEQYF. The J gene is TRBJ2-7, the V gene TRBV9, with D unresolved. The CDR3 runs to 13 residues. Trimming removed 0 bases from V and 2 bases from J, with 6 bases in between. Germline values: CDR1 SGDLS, CDR2 YYNGEE.

This clonotype turned up a few times. CDR3 in amino acids: CASSLDGQGTFTEAFF. The CDR3 coding sequence is TGCGCCAGCAGCTTGGACGGACAGGGGACGTTCACTGAAGCTTTCTTT. This chain uses TRBV5-1 with TRBJ1-1, with 9 bases identical to TRBD1. Germline V gene data show CDR1 as SGHRS and CDR2 as YFSETQ. The CDR3 sequence is 16 residues long. The trim removed 0 bases at V and 4 bases at J, leaving 7 bases unmatched.

This clonotype was picked up many times. The chain employs TRBV20-1 and TRBJ2-2; tentatively, D is TRBD1 or TRBD2 (6 bases each). The germline gives CDR1 DFQATT, CDR2 SNEGSKA (reference sequence). Deletions cut 6 bases from V and 0 bases from J, with 11 bases between. The CDR3 spans 14 residues. For the CDR3, the DNA is TGCAGTGCGAGGGGGACTCCGAACACCGGGGAGCTGTTTTTT. It is translated as CSARGTPNTGELFF.

There are many counts of this clonotype. The V call is TRBV10-1, the J call TRBJ2-2; D is possibly TRBD2 (6 bases). This CDR3 is built from 14 residues. From germline, CDR1 is WNHNN and CDR2 SYGVQD (reference sequence). Trimming pared 5 bases from V and 7 bases from J, leaving 14 bases between. The CDR3 DNA reads TGCGCCAGCAGTCTAACTAGCTCGGTCGGGGAGCTGTTTTTT. Its protein is CASSLTSSVGELFF.

This clonotype came up many times. V usage is TRBV4-1 and J usage is TRBJ2-3, with D possibly being TRBD2 (6 bases). The CDR3 totals 16 residues. Looked up from germline, CDR1 is MGHRA and CDR2 is YSYEKL. Trimming cost V 0 bases and J 4 bases, with 14 bases left between them. The CDR3 here is CASSQDIGTPADTQYF. Written as DNA, the CDR3 is TGCGCCAGCAGCCAAGATATTGGGACTCCCGCAGATACGCAGTATTTT.

This clonotype was found many times. The V gene is TRBV10-3, the J gene TRBJ2-2; tentative D call: TRBD2 (5 bases). Between the trimmed V and J ends, which lost 2 bases and 1 base, there was a span of 5 bases. Germline CDR1 is ENHRY and CDR2 is SYGVKD. The CDR3 contains 14 residues. In DNA, the CDR3 is TGTGCCATCAGTGAGGCGGGGAACACCGGGGAGCTGTTTTTT. This codes for CAISEAGNTGELFF.

This clonotype was seen many times. V and J are TRBV12-3 or TRBV12-4 and TRBJ2-7; 8 bases line up with TRBD2. CDR3 length: 14 residues. V shed 7 bases and J 2 bases; nucleotides not matched to a gene: 7. CDR3 DNA: TGTGCCAGCACCGACTTGGGACTAGCCTACGAGCAGTACTTC. Its translation: CASTDLGLAYEQYF.

This clonotype was counted only a few times. The genes are TRBV11-1 and TRBJ2-3; 7 nucleotides agree with TRBD1. J lost 1 base, V lost 6 bases, and 16 bases had no gene match. CDR1 and CDR2 from the germline V gene are SGHAT and FQDESV (reference sequence). The CDR3 consists of 18 residues. The CDR3 DNA sequence: TGTGCCAGCAGACCCTCAACAGGGGTGGAGAGGCGCACAGATACGCAGTATTTT. Translating gives CASRPSTGVERRTDTQYF.

This clonotype was observed many times. The chain combines TRBV29-1 with TRBJ2-3; tentatively, D is TRBD2 (6 bases). CDR1 SQVTM and CDR2 ANQGSEA come from the germline V gene. V gave up 4 bases and J gave up 2 bases, with 7 bases separating them. This CDR3 is built from 12 residues. Written as DNA, the CDR3 is TGCAGCGTTGGGACTACCACAGATACGCAGTATTTT. This gives the protein CSVGTTTDTQYF.

About this clonotype: A much larger clone differs by one base, so this may be a read error. The chain joins TRBV9 to TRBJ2-2; possibly TRBD2 for D (5 bases). Germline V CDR1 and CDR2: SGDLS, YYNGEE. The V and J ends lost 7 bases and 2 bases respectively, with 12 bases between them. This CDR3 has 14 residues. Here the CDR3 reads CASGDYLNTGELFF. The CDR3 DNA reads as TGTGCCAGCGGCGACTACCTCAACACCGGGGAGCTGTTTTTT. Variable domain in full (rest from reference TRBV9 and TRBJ2-2): DSGVTQTPKHLITATGQRVTLRCSPRSGDLSVYWYQQSLDQGLQFLIQYYNGEERAKGNILERFSAQQFPDLHSELNLSSLELGDSALYFCASGDYLNTGELFFGEGSRLTVL.

This clonotype was detected many times. The chain has TRBV7-2 and TRBJ2-1, with 13 positions matching TRBD2. V dropped 4 bases and J dropped 0; count of bases not matched to a gene: 6. Looked up from germline, CDR1 is SGHTA and CDR2 is FQGNSA. CDR3 size: 18 residues. The CDR3 nucleotides read TGTGCCAGCAGCTCCACTAGCGGGGGGGTCCTCTCCTACAATGAGCAGTTCTTC. This gives the protein CASSSTSGGVLSYNEQFF.

This clonotype was observed at least ten times. V gene TRBV28 combines with J gene TRBJ1-1; TRBD1 matches 7 bases. CDR1 and CDR2 from the germline V gene are MDHEN and SYDVKM. There are 13 residues in the CDR3. Losses at the gene ends were 6 bases for V and 5 bases for J; bases not matched to a gene: 6. The CDR3 DNA is TGTGCCAGCAGGGAACAGGGGAAAACTGAAGCTTTCTTT. Translation gives CASREQGKTEAFF.

The V call is TRBV12-3 or TRBV12-4, the J call TRBJ1-1, with unresolved D. Deletions cut 2 bases from V and 0 bases from J, with 10 bases between. This CDR3 is built from 15 residues. CDR3: CASSLFDGMNTEAFF. In DNA, the CDR3 is TGTGCCAGCAGTTTATTCGACGGGATGAACACTGAAGCTTTCTTT.

The table lists this clonotype with many counts. V is TRBV10-3 and J is TRBJ2-1; no clear D gene. Trimming pared 3 bases from V and 7 bases from J, leaving 13 bases between. Germline CDR1 and CDR2: ENHRY and SYGVKD. This CDR3 has 14 amino acids. In nucleotides, the CDR3 is TGTGCCATCAGTGACGTACGTTCGAATAATGAGCAGTTCTTC. This codes for CAISDVRSNNEQFF.

This clonotype was seen a few times. DNA for the CDR3: TGTGCCAGCAAATTAAGCGGGAGCTCCTACAATGAGCAGTTCTTC. Protein: CASKLSGSSYNEQFF. V usage is TRBV6-5 and J usage is TRBJ2-1, with 8 bases identical to TRBD2. Trimming took 7 bases from V and 0 from J; bases not matched to a gene: 5. CDR1 and CDR2 from the germline V gene are MNHEY and SVGAGI. This CDR3 is 15 amino acids long.